This T cell receptor beta chain was identified in a study of OX40 agonist ivuxolimab in advanced cancers. Sequencing was performed with immunoSEQ multiplex PCR; in TCRdb, only in-frame clones are kept and a portion is missing. The data contain fewer than 85,000 clones, more than 85% of them singletons. Trimming took off 0 bases at V and 3 bases at J, with 10 bases between the two ends. The CDR3 loop spans 14 amino acids. Germline-derived CDR1 and CDR2 are SGHRS and YFSETQ. The starting material was CD4+ or CD8+ T cells sorted from blood, obtained in a trial of the OX40 agonist ivuxolimab. The V gene is TRBV5-1, the J gene TRBJ2-7; D might be TRBD1 (6 bases). This TCR came from an adult with an advanced solid tumor such as melanoma, head and neck, liver or kidney cancer. This chain's CDR3 is CASSLGQANYEQYF. In nucleotides, the CDR3 is TGCGCCAGCAGCTTGGGACAGGCCAACTACGAGCAGTACTTC.